What follows are 28 T cell receptor beta chains derived from one specimen sequenced in a study of cytomegalovirus exposure and HLA in healthy donors. Libraries were prepared by immunoSEQ multiplex PCR; TCRdb keeps only in-frame clonotypes and omits some of them. In the table there are roughly 260,000 clones, approximately 90% of which are singletons. The source material was PBMCs. These receptors were obtained from a man aged 18 to 29 in good health and CMV-seronegative.

This clone was picked up one time. The chain uses TRBV9 and TRBJ2-7, with D possibly matching TRBD1 (5 bases). V lost 1 base and J 2 bases, leaving 10 bases between the germline ends. Per the germline V gene, CDR1 is SGDLS and CDR2 is YYNGEE. There are 14 residues in the CDR3. The CDR3: CASSVRAGTYEQYF. CDR3 sequence (DNA): TGTGCCAGCAGCGTAAGGGCAGGGACCTACGAGCAGTACTTC.

The rearrangement joins TRBV5-1 to TRBJ1-1; D perhaps matches TRBD1 (6 bases). The germline V gene has CDR1 SGHRS and CDR2 YFSETQ. CDR3 size: 14 residues. The V gene lost 4 bases and the J gene lost 5 bases, with 15 bases spanning the gap. This CDR3 reads CASSTQGGGTEAFF. The CDR3 bases are TGCGCCAGCAGCACACAGGGTGGAGGTACTGAAGCTTTCTTT. The full variable domain, completed using reference TRBV5-1 and TRBJ1-1, is KAGVTQTPRYLIKTRGQQVTLSCSPISGHRSVSWYQQTPGQGLQFLFEYFSETQRNKGNFPGRFSGRQFSNSRSEMNVSTLELGDSALYLCASSTQGGGTEAFFGQGTRLTVV.

This sequence joins TRBV28 and TRBJ2-2, with D unclear. Trimming pared 5 bases from V and 4 bases from J, leaving 14 bases between. This CDR3 is built from 15 residues. The germline CDR1 and CDR2 sequences are MDHEN and SYDVKM. The DNA of the CDR3 is TGTGCCAGCAGTCCCAATCTAGTTATCACCGGGGAGCTGTTTTTT. Residues: CASSPNLVITGELFF.

This clone was recorded only once. This chain links TRBV5-6 with TRBJ2-7, with D possibly TRBD1 on 6 matching bases. Trimming took off 1 base at V and 2 bases at J, with 13 bases between the two ends. The CDR3 sequence is 15 residues long. Germline-derived CDR1 and CDR2 are SGHDT and YYEEEE. The CDR3 loop reads CASSLSGEPPYEQYF. CDR3 coding DNA: TGTGCCAGCAGCTTGTCAGGGGAACCCCCCTACGAGCAGTACTTC.

The chain joins TRBV30 to TRBJ2-2; 11 nucleotides line up with TRBD1. Per the germline V gene, CDR1 is GTSNPN and CDR2 is SVGIG (reference sequence). CDR3 length: 14 residues. Germline trimming cut 8 bases from V and 6 bases from J; bases unmatched to any gene: 8. The CDR3 protein is CAGGQGAIAGELFF. The CDR3, as DNA: TGTGCCGGAGGACAGGGGGCGATAGCCGGGGAGCTGTTTTTT. Drawing the rest from reference TRBV30 and TRBJ2-2, the complete variable domain is SQTIHQWPATLVQPVGSPLSLECTVEGTSNPNLYWYRQAAGRGLQLLFYSVGIGQISSEVPQNLSASRPQDRQFILSSKKLLLSDSGFYLCAGGQGAIAGELFFGEGSRLTVL.

This clone was counted a few times. The J gene is TRBJ2-1, the V gene TRBV7-9; no clear D. V lost 0 bases to trimming and J lost 8 bases, with 2 bases between them. CDR1 is SEHNR, CDR2 FQNEAQ, per germline (reference sequence). The CDR3 totals 11 residues. CDR3 amino acids: CASSLAYEQFF. The CDR3 DNA sequence: TGTGCCAGCAGCTTAGCCTATGAGCAGTTCTTC. Full variable domain (remainder filled in from reference TRBV7-9 and TRBJ2-1): DTGVSQNPRHKITKRGQNVTFRCDPISEHNRLYWYRQTLGQGPEFLTYFQNEAQLEKSRLLSDRFSAERPKGSFSTLEIQRTEQGDSAMYLCASSLAYEQFFGPGTRLTVL.

The V gene is TRBV4-3, the J gene TRBJ2-7, with TRBD1 matching over 8 bases. CDR3 length: 15 amino acids. Germline V gene sequence: CDR1 LGHNA, CDR2 YSLEER. V lost 4 bases, J lost 3 bases, and 8 bases stayed unmatched. The chain's CDR3 is CASSREGTGIYEQYF. Here the CDR3 DNA reads TGCGCCAGCAGCCGAGAAGGGACAGGTATCTACGAGCAGTACTTC.

This rearrangement joins TRBV2 to TRBJ1-2; no definite D call. Deletions cut 1 base from V and 3 bases from J, with 9 bases between. This CDR3 has 14 residues. CDR1 and CDR2 (germline): SNHLY, FYNNEI. The CDR3 region has the DNA TGTGCCAGCAGTGAAGAGACACCCCACTATGGCTACACCTTC. It codes for CASSEETPHYGYTF.

V and J are TRBV5-1 and TRBJ2-7; 9 bases are shared with TRBD1. This CDR3 spans 14 amino acids. The junction had 5 bases not matched to a gene; V was cut back by 0 bases and J by 7 bases. The V gene's germline CDR1 is SGHRS and CDR2 YFSETQ. In DNA, the CDR3 is TGCGCCAGCAGCTTGGTACAGGGGGCTCGGGAGCAGTACTTC. Residues: CASSLVQGAREQYF.

The rearrangement joins TRBV4-1 to TRBJ1-5; 9 nucleotides agree with TRBD1. Germline CDR1 MGHRA, CDR2 YSYEKL. The CDR3 extends over 16 amino acids. J lost 7 bases, V lost 4 bases, and 11 bases had no gene match. The CDR3 bases are TGCGCCAGCAGCCCCCCGACCGGGACAGGGTTACAGCCCCAGCATTTT. It specifies CASSPPTGTGLQPQHF.

V and J are TRBV15 and TRBJ2-7; perhaps TRBD2 as D (5 bases). Germline V lookup: CDR1 LNHNV, CDR2 YYDKDF (reference sequence). V dropped 0 bases and J dropped 2 bases, with 11 bases sitting between them. This CDR3 region has 15 residues. The CDR3 bases are TGTGCCACCAGCAGAGATAAGAGGGTCGCCTACGAGCAGTACTTC. This sequence encodes CATSRDKRVAYEQYF.

This chain links TRBV10-1 with TRBJ2-7, with 7 bases matching TRBD2. The germline V gene has CDR1 WNHNN and CDR2 SYGVQD (reference sequence). The CDR3 spans 15 residues. V was clipped by 1 base and J by 0 bases; unmatched bases: 3. The CDR3, as DNA: TGCGCCAGCAGTGAGTGGGCTAGCGGCTCCTACGAGCAGTACTTC. It yields the protein CASSEWASGSYEQYF.

This clone was detected only once. J is TRBJ2-2 and V is TRBV6-1; no clear D. V lost 5 bases to trimming and J lost 4 bases, with 11 bases between them. The CDR3 spans 14 residues. The germline V gene encodes CDR1 MNHNS and CDR2 SASEGT. The CDR3 nucleotides are TGTGCCAGCAGTCCAATTGGTAGCACCGGGGAGCTGTTTTTT. It translates to CASSPIGSTGELFF.

This clone has only a few counts. V and J are TRBV5-1 and TRBJ1-5; D gene uncertain. The V gene's germline CDR1 is SGHRS and CDR2 YFSETQ. The V and J ends lost 6 bases and 4 bases respectively, with 2 bases between them. CDR3 length: 10 residues. The CDR3 sequence: CASTNQPQHF. The CDR3 DNA reads TGCGCCAGCACAAATCAGCCCCAGCATTTT.

The rearrangement links TRBV7-9 to TRBJ2-7, with 14 bases lining up with TRBD2. This CDR3 has 14 residues. Germline loops: CDR1 SEHNR, CDR2 FQNEAQ (reference sequence). V dropped 5 bases and J dropped 5; count of bases not matched to a gene: 2. The CDR3 nucleotides are TGTGCCAGCAGCACGGGACTAGCGGGAGACGAGCAGTACTTC. Amino acids: CASSTGLAGDEQYF.

The V call is TRBV7-2, the J call TRBJ1-1; possibly TRBD1 for D (6 bases). Trimming shortened V by 5 bases and J by 4 bases, and 20 bases separated the two germline ends. The CDR3 is 16 residues long. Germline V gene data show CDR1 as SGHTA and CDR2 as FQGNSA. The CDR3 loop reads CASSVVGGRGATEAFF. DNA for the CDR3: TGTGCCAGCAGCGTCGTGGGGGGGCGAGGGGCCACTGAAGCTTTCTTT.

In this sample, this clone turned up a few times. The chain combines TRBV27 with TRBJ2-7; D is unresolved. The germline V gene has CDR1 MNHEY and CDR2 SMNVEV (reference sequence). The CDR3 runs 13 residues. Trimming pared 0 bases from V and 4 bases from J, leaving 7 bases between. The CDR3 is CASSLSPSYEQYF. CDR3 nucleotides: TGTGCCAGCAGTTTATCCCCCAGTTACGAGCAGTACTTC.

V is TRBV11-3 and J is TRBJ2-7; D not certain. The CDR3 spans 14 residues. The V and J ends lost 5 bases and 2 bases respectively, with 13 bases between them. Per the germline V gene, CDR1 is SGHNT and CDR2 is YENEEA. The CDR3 is CASSPNPEAYEQYF. CDR3 nucleotide sequence: TGTGCCAGCAGCCCAAACCCAGAAGCCTACGAGCAGTACTTC.

V gene TRBV7-6 combines with J gene TRBJ2-1; 11 positions agree with TRBD2. Germline V gene data show CDR1 as SGHVS and CDR2 as FNYEAQ. There are 16 residues in the CDR3. V was pared by 4 bases and J by 6 bases, with 8 bases of the junction left unmatched. CDR3 region: CASSSLSGRAVNEQFF. The CDR3 DNA is TGTGCCAGCAGCTCTCTTAGCGGGAGGGCGGTCAATGAGCAGTTCTTC.

J is TRBJ2-7 and V is TRBV9; the match to TRBD1 covers 8 bases. The germline gives CDR1 SGDLS, CDR2 YYNGEE. The CDR3 extends over 15 amino acids. The junction had 5 bases not matched to a gene; V was cut back by 3 bases and J by 0 bases. CDR3 nucleotide sequence: TGTGCCAGCAGCGGGACAGGGACCTCCTCCTACGAGCAGTACTTC. The encoded protein is CASSGTGTSSYEQYF.

A word on this clone: Other DNA sequences from this sample encode an identical CDR3 as well. V is TRBV20-1 and J is TRBJ2-7; D call uncertain. CDR1 is DFQATT and CDR2 is SNEGSKA in the germline V gene (reference sequence). The CDR3 has 11 amino acids. The V end was cut by 4 bases, the J end by 3 bases, with 7 bases between. The chain's CDR3 is CSAKSVYEQYF. CDR3 bases: TGCAGTGCTAAGAGCGTCTACGAGCAGTACTTC.

The chain recombines TRBV28 with TRBJ2-1; D not certain. Germline-derived CDR1 and CDR2 are MDHEN and SYDVKM. V was shortened by 1 base and J by 5 bases, with 9 bases between the two germline ends. The CDR3 is 14 residues long. The CDR3 region has the DNA TGTGCCAGCAGTTTATTTGGCCTTAACAATGAGCAGTTCTTC. Residues: CASSLFGLNNEQFF.

The chain joins TRBV5-6 to TRBJ1-2; 10 bases align to TRBD1. There are 14 residues in the CDR3. The junction had 11 bases not matched to a gene; V was cut back by 7 bases and J by 8 bases. The germline CDR1 and CDR2 sequences are SGHDT and YYEEEE. DNA of the CDR3: TGTGCCAGCGGTAGACAGGGGGCTTTAATAGGCTACACCTTC. This sequence encodes CASGRQGALIGYTF.

The gene calls are TRBV7-3 and TRBJ2-7; D remains unclear. The length of the CDR3 is 14 residues. V was shortened by 2 bases and J by 6 bases, with 14 bases between the two germline ends. Germline CDR1 is SGHTA and CDR2 is FQGTGA. The CDR3 DNA reads as TGTGCCAGCAGCTTAGAGGCCTCCGTGGGCGAGCAGTACTTC. Translating gives CASSLEASVGEQYF. Complete variable domain (other parts from reference TRBV7-3 and TRBJ2-7): GAGVSQTPSNKVTEKGKYVELRCDPISGHTALYWYRQSLGQGPEFLIYFQGTGAADDSGLPNDRFFAVRPEGSVSTLKIQRTERGDSAVYLCASSLEASVGEQYFGPGTRLTVT.

The gene calls are TRBV27 and TRBJ2-7; TRBD2 might be the D (6 bases). Per the germline V gene, CDR1 is MNHEY and CDR2 is SMNVEV (reference sequence). This CDR3 comprises 17 residues. The V end lost 5 bases, the J end lost 5 bases, and 25 bases lay between the germline ends. The CDR3 spells CASSPPRGARGKDEQYF. CDR3 nucleotide sequence: TGTGCCAGCAGTCCCCCTCGCGGGGCTCGGGGGAAGGACGAGCAGTACTTC.

The chain couples TRBV27 to TRBJ2-5; 9 bases align to TRBD2. Germline V gives CDR1 MNHEY, CDR2 SMNVEV (reference sequence). This CDR3 is 15 amino acids long. V shed 5 bases, J shed 5 bases, and the junction held 9 bases outside the gene matches. Written as DNA, the CDR3 is TGTGCCAGCAGTCTCGCGGGGGGGAGAAGGGAGACCCAGTACTTC. It encodes CASSLAGGRRETQYF.

The chain uses TRBV5-6 and TRBJ2-7; 7 bases agree with TRBD1. The V gene end was trimmed by 4 bases and the J gene end by 7 bases; junction bases not matched to a gene: 14. Germline CDR1 is SGHDT and CDR2 is YYEEEE. The CDR3 totals 15 residues. The CDR3 DNA reads as TGTGCCAGCAGCAACCTACAGGGGTCTCTCGGGGAGCAGTACTTC. It is translated as CASSNLQGSLGEQYF.

With respect to this clone: Other DNA sequences within the sample encode an identical CDR3. The chain carries TRBV9 and TRBJ2-7, with TRBD2 matching over 9 bases. This CDR3 spans 15 amino acids. The germline V gene has CDR1 SGDLS and CDR2 YYNGEE. The junction had 5 bases not matched to a gene; V was cut back by 0 bases and J by 4 bases. The DNA of the CDR3 is TGTGCCAGCAGCGTAGCGGCTAGCGGGACTTACGAGCAGTACTTC. It encodes CASSVAASGTYEQYF.